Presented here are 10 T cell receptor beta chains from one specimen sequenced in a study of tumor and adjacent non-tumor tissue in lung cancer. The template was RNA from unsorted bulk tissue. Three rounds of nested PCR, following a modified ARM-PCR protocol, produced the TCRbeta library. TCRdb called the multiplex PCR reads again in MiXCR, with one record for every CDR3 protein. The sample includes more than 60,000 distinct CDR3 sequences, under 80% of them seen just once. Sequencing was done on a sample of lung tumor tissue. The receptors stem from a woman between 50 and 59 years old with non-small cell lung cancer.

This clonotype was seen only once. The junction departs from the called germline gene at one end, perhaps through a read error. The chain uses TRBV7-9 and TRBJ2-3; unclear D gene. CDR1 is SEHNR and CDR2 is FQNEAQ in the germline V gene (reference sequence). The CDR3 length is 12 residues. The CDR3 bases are TGTGCCAGCAGCAACCAAACAGATACGCGGTATTTT. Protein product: CASSNQTDTRYF.

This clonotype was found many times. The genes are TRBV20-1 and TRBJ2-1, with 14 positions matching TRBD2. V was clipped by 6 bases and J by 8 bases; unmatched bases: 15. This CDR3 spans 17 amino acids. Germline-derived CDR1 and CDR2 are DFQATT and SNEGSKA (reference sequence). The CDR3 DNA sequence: TGCAGTGCCGAGACTAGCGGGAGGGCCTCAGTGCGGGATGAGCAGTTCTTC. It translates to CSAETSGRASVRDEQFF.

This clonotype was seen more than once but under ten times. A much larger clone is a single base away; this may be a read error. This CDR3 is CTSSFSGGGYTF. The CDR3 nucleotides read TGTACCAGCAGCTTTTCAGGTGGTGGCTACACCTTC. This chain uses TRBV7-9 with TRBJ1-2; D unclear. The germline V gene encodes CDR1 SEHNR and CDR2 FQNEAQ (reference sequence). The CDR3 length is 12 residues.

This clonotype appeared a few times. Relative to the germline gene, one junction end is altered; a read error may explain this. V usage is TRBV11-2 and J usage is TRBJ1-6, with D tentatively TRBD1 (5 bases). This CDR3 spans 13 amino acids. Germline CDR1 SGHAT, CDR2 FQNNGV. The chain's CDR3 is CASSLAGASPPHF. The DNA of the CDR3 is TGTGCCAGCAGCTTAGCCGGGGCATCACCCCCCCACTTT.

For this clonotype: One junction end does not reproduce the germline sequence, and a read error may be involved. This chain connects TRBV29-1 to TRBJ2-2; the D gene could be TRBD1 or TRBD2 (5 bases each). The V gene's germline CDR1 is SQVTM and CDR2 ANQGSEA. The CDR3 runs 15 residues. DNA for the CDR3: TGCAGTGTTAGGGACCGGGACCGAGACACCGGGGAGCCGTTTTTT. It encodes CSVRDRDRDTGEPFF.

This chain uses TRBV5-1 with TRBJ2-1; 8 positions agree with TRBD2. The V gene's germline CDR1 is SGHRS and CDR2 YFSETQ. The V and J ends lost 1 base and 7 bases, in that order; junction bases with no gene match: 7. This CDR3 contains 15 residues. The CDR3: CASSLSASGPNEQFF. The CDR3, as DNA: TGCGCCAGCAGCTTGTCCGCTAGCGGGCCTAATGAGCAGTTCTTC. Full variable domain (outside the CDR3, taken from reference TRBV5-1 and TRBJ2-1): KAGVTQTPRYLIKTRGQQVTLSCSPISGHRSVSWYQQTPGQGLQFLFEYFSETQRNKGNFPGRFSGRQFSNSRSEMNVSTLELGDSALYLCASSLSASGPNEQFFGPGTRLTVL.

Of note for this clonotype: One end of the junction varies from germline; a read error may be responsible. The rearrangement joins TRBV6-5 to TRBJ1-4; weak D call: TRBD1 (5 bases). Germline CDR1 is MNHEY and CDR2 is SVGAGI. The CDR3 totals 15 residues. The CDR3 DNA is TGTACCAGCAGTTACTCCGGGACCGCTCATGAAAAACTGTTTTTT. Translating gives CTSSYSGTAHEKLFF.

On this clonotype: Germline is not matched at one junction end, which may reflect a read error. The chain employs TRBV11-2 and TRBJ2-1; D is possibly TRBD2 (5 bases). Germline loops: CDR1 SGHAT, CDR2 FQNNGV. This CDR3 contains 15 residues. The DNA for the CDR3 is TGTACCAGCAGCCCAGGACTCAGCTCCTATAATGAGCAGTTTTTC. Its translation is CTSSPGLSSYNEQFF.

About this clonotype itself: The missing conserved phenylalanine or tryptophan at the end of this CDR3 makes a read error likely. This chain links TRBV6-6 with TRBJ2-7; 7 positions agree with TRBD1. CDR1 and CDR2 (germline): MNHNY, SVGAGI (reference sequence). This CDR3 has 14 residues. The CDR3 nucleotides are TGTACCAGCAGCCCCAGGGACAGCCCCTACGAGCAGTACCTC. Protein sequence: CTSSPRDSPYEQYL.

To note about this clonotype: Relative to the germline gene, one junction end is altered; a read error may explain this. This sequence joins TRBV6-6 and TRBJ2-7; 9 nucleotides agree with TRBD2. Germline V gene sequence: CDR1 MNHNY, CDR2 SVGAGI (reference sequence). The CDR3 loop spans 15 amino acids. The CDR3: CVSSYYGGRGYEQYF. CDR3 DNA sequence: TGTGTCAGCAGTTACTATGGCGGGAGGGGGTACGAGCAGTATTTC.